Described below is a single TCR beta chain sequence and its context. This entry belongs to a study of cytomegalovirus exposure and HLA in healthy donors. Germline V gene lookup returns CDR1 SNHLY and CDR2 FYNNEI. The CDR3 loop spans 14 amino acids. V was pared by 10 bases and J by 4 bases, with 13 bases of the junction left unmatched. Vbeta (60) and Jbeta (13) primers were used in the PCR. Libraries were prepared by immunoSEQ multiplex PCR; TCRdb keeps only in-frame clonotypes and omits some of them. The sample includes roughly 200,000 clones, around three quarters of them seen just once. The chain links TRBV2 to TRBJ2-7; 7 bases match TRBD1. The origin of this receptor is a woman in her 30s in good health and CMV-seronegative. Sequencing was performed on PBMCs. The CDR3 DNA is TGTGCCATCCCGACGAACGACAGGGAGTACGAGCAGTACTTC. As protein: CAIPTNDREYEQYF.